This TCR beta chain was recorded in a study of beta chain features in type 1 diabetes. The sequenced template was cDNA made from the entire isolated RNA. The assay was immunoSEQ multiplex PCR, and TCRdb's table has in-frame clones only and misses some. The sample consists of 300,000 to 350,000 clones, around 19% of them appearing once. The CDR3 extends over 14 amino acids. The germline CDR1 and CDR2 sequences are SEHNR and FQNEAQ (reference sequence). Trimming removed 5 bases at V and 2 bases at J, with 11 bases between. This sequence originates from a woman under 30 in good health. V and J are TRBV7-9 and TRBJ2-3; D is perhaps TRBD2 (7 bases). The material sequenced was naive CD4+ T cells from blood. The CDR3 spells CASSLRGATDTQYF. The CDR3, as DNA: TGTGCCAGCAGCCTCCGGGGGGCCACAGATACGCAGTATTTT.